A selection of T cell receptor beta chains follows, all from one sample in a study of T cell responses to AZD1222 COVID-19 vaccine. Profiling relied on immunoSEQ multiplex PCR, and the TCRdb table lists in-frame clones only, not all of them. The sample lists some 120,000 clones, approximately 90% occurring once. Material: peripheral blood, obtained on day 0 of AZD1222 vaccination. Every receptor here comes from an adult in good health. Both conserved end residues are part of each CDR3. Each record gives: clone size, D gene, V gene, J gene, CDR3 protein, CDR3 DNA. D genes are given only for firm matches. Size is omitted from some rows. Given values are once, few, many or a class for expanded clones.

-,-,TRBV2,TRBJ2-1,CASRRGGYNEQFF,TGTGCCAGCAGAAGGGGGGGTTACAATGAGCAGTTCTTC
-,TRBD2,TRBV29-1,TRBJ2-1,CSVEVAGEQFF,TGCAGCGTTGAGGTAGCGGGAGAGCAGTTCTTC
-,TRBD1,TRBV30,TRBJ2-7,CAWKRDRAAYEQYF,TGTGCCTGGAAACGCGACAGGGCTGCCTACGAGCAGTACTTC
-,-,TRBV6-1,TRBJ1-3,CASSENTGRNTIYF,TGTGCCAGCAGTGAGAACACAGGGAGAAACACCATATATTTT
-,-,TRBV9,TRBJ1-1,CASSVGGYTEAFF,TGTGCCAGCAGCGTAGGTGGGTACACTGAAGCTTTCTTT
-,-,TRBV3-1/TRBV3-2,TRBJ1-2,CASSPSSYTF,TGTGCCAGCAGCCCATCCAGCTACACCTTC
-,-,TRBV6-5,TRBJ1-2,CASGIEYGYTF,TGTGCCAGCGGTATAGAGTATGGCTACACCTTC
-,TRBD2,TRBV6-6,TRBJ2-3,CASSGTSGSGDTQYF,TGTGCCAGCAGCGGGACTAGCGGAAGCGGGGATACGCAGTATTTT
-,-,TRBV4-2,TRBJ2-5,CASSQGSGGGETQYF,TGTGCCAGCAGCCAAGGATCGGGGGGCGGAGAGACCCAGTACTTC
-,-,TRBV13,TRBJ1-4,CASSPYTGGLFF,TGTGCCAGCAGCCCCTACACCGGGGGACTGTTTTTT
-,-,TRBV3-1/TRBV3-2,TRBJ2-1,CASSRQVLSNEQFF,TGTGCCAGCAGCCGGCAAGTTTTATCCAATGAGCAGTTCTTC
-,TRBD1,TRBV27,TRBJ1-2,CASSLRQGTYGYTF,TGTGCCAGCAGTTTAAGACAGGGAACCTATGGCTACACCTTC
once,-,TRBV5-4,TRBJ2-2,CASSLSGPGELFF,TGTGCCAGCAGCTTGTCAGGGCCCGGGGAGCTGTTTTTT
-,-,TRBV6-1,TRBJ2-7,CASSELDKLSYEQYF,TGTGCCAGCAGTGAATTGGACAAACTATCCTACGAGCAGTACTTC
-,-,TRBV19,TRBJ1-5,CASSIRQGRIQPQHF,TGTGCCAGTAGTATCAGGCAGGGTCGGATTCAGCCCCAGCATTTT
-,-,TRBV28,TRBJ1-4,CASSTVKGDEKLFF,TGTGCCAGCTCCACAGTAAAGGGAGATGAAAAACTGTTTTTT
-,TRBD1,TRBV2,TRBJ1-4,CATTRGRDEKLFF,TGTGCCACCACCAGGGGGCGGGATGAAAAACTGTTTTTT
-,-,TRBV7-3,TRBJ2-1,CASSLSQTAYNEQFF,TGTGCCAGCAGCTTAAGTCAGACTGCCTACAATGAGCAGTTCTTC
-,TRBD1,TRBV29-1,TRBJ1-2,CSVTQGDDGYTF,TGCAGCGTCACGCAGGGGGACGATGGCTACACCTTC
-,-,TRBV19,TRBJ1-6,CASSGQRYNSPLHF,TGTGCCAGTAGCGGACAGAGATATAATTCACCCCTCCACTTT
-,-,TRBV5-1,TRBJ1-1,CASSVDRPGGNTEAFF,TGCGCCAGCAGCGTCGACCGCCCGGGAGGGAACACTGAAGCTTTCTTT
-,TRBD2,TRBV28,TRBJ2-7,CASSLAGAPGYEQYF,TGTGCCAGCAGTTTAGCGGGAGCCCCAGGCTACGAGCAGTACTTC
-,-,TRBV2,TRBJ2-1,CASSETEGGTGNNEQFF,TGTGCCAGCAGTGAGACGGAGGGGGGAACCGGGAACAATGAGCAGTTCTTC
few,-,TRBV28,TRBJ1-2,CASRETGPTNYGYTF,TGTGCCAGCAGGGAAACGGGACCGACTAACTATGGCTACACCTTC
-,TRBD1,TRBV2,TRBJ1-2,CASSEARTGGGGYTF,TGTGCCAGCAGTGAAGCCCGGACAGGGGGCGGGGGCTACACCTTC
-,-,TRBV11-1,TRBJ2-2,CASSLGDGAGELFF,TGTGCCAGCAGCTTAGGGGACGGCGCCGGGGAGCTGTTTTTT
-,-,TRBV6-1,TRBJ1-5,CASSEGPGASNQPQHF,TGTGCCAGCAGTGAAGGCCCAGGGGCCAGCAATCAGCCCCAGCATTTT
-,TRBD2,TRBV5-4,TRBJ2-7,CASSLPGLAGDEQYF,TGTGCCAGCAGCTTGCCGGGACTAGCGGGAGATGAGCAGTACTTC
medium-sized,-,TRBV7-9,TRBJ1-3,CASLRAAGNTIYF,TGTGCCAGCCTACGGGCCGCTGGAAACACCATATATTTT
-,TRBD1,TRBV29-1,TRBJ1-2,CSVWTGEGYTF,TGCAGCGTCTGGACAGGGGAAGGCTACACCTTC
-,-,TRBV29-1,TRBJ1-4,CSVEVLEKLFF,TGCAGCGTTGAGGTTTTAGAAAAACTGTTTTTT
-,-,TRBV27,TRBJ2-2,CASSLGGGGTNTGELFF,TGTGCCAGCAGTTTAGGAGGTGGGGGCACGAACACCGGGGAGCTGTTTTTT
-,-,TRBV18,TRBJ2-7,CASSPLALNYEQYF,TGTGCCAGCTCACCCCTAGCGCTTAACTACGAGCAGTACTTC
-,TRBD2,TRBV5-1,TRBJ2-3,CASSLYPAGGLTPTDTQYF,TGCGCCAGCAGCTTGTACCCCGCGGGAGGCCTTACTCCCACAGATACGCAGTATTTT
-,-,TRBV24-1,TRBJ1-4,CATSGDLGEKLFF,TGTGCCACCAGTGGGGACCTTGGTGAAAAACTGTTTTTT
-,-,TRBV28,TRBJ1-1,CASRSPGVGSGAEAFF,TGTGCCAGCAGATCTCCGGGCGTGGGCTCAGGCGCTGAAGCTTTCTTT
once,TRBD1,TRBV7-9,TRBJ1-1,CASSLALGQTNTEAFF,TGTGCCAGCAGCTTAGCGCTGGGACAGACTAACACTGAAGCTTTCTTT
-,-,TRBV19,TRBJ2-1,CATWGPNNEQFF,TGTGCCACCTGGGGGCCGAACAATGAGCAGTTCTTC
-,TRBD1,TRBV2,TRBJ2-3,CASHWDRGPITDTQYF,TGTGCTAGCCACTGGGACAGGGGACCCATCACAGATACGCAGTATTTT
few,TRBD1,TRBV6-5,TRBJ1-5,CASSRQGDQPQHF,TGTGCCAGCAGTAGACAGGGGGATCAGCCCCAGCATTTT
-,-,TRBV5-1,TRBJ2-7,CASSLKYRDSYEQYF,TGCGCCAGCAGCTTGAAATACAGGGATTCCTACGAGCAGTACTTC
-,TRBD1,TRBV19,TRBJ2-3,CASSGQGRGNTQYF,TGTGCCAGTAGTGGACAGGGTCGGGGCAATACGCAGTATTTT
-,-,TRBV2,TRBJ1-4,CASRKDRSNEKLFF,TGTGCCAGCAGGAAAGACAGATCCAATGAAAAACTGTTTTTT
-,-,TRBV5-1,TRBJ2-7,CASSPSDGTYEQYF,TGCGCCAGCAGCCCGTCGGACGGAACCTACGAGCAGTACTTC
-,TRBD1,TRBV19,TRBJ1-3,CASSRDRPSSGNTIYF,TGTGCCAGTAGCAGGGACAGGCCAAGCTCTGGAAACACCATATATTTT
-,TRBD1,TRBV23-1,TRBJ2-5,CASHQRDRSLQETQYF,TGCGCCAGTCACCAACGGGACAGATCCCTCCAAGAGACCCAGTACTTC
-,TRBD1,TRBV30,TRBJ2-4,CASETGTRQYF,TGTGCCTCCGAGACAGGGACCCGACAGTACTTC
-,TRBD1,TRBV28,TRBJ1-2,CASSLDRLYGYTF,TGTGCCAGCAGTTTGGACAGGCTCTATGGCTACACCTTC
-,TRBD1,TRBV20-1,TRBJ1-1,CSASNPGGTTEAFF,TGCAGTGCTAGTAACCCAGGGGGCACGACTGAAGCTTTCTTT
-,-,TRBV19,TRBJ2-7,CASSIMGQLGGEQYF,TGTGCCAGTAGTATAATGGGACAGCTGGGAGGCGAGCAGTACTTC
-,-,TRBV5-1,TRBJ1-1,CASRPTTAAGTEAFF,TGCGCCAGCAGACCAACCACGGCAGCGGGCACTGAAGCTTTCTTT
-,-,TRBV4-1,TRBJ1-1,CASSRLQSLNTEAFF,TGCGCCAGCAGCCGTTTACAGTCGCTCAACACTGAAGCTTTCTTT